The 18 T cell receptor beta chains below come from one sample, sequenced in a study of blood T cell repertoires in COVID-19 (dated by TCRdb to the early 2020s). Preparation of the library involved the immunoSEQ multiplex PCR assay. Sourced from immuneACCESS, this table was stored by TCRdb with only in-frame sequences that have V and J called. A share of the clones is absent; for the studies checked, an unresolved V gene accounts for under half, and the remainder has no known explanation. In all, the sample holds about 340,000 clones, and 92% of those were seen once. About a fifth of the sample goes to the ten largest clones. The sequenced material came from PBMCs or T cells enriched from blood (not recorded which). All receptors come from a woman in her thirties who had recovered from COVID-19.

V is TRBV2 and J is TRBJ2-3; 9 bases line up with TRBD1. CDR3 length: 15 amino acids. V dropped 3 bases and J dropped 3; count of bases not matched to a gene: 4. From germline, CDR1 is SNHLY and CDR2 FYNNEI. The CDR3, as DNA: TGTGCCAGCAGTGAGGACAGGGGTCATACAGATACGCAGTATTTT. Translation gives CASSEDRGHTDTQYF.

The rearrangement uses TRBV7-9 and TRBJ2-3, with D perhaps matching TRBD1 (6 bases). The V gene's germline CDR1 is SEHNR and CDR2 FQNEAQ (reference sequence). The CDR3 has 13 residues. With 5 bases removed from V and 9 bases from J, the gap between germline ends came to 15 bases. The chain's CDR3 is CASSGIRGDTQYF. The DNA for the CDR3 is TGTGCCAGCAGCGGGATCAGGGGCGACACGCAGTATTTT.

The V call is TRBV19, the J call TRBJ1-1; the match to TRBD1 covers 7 bases. The CDR3 has 15 amino acids. Germline lookup yields CDR1 LNHDA and CDR2 SQIVND (reference sequence). The V gene end was trimmed by 6 bases and the J gene end by 3 bases; junction bases not matched to a gene: 10. The DNA of the CDR3 is TGTGCCAGTAGAGACAGGGTTGGGTCGGACACTGAAGCTTTCTTT. Its protein product is CASRDRVGSDTEAFF.

This clone appeared a few times. The chain carries TRBV28 and TRBJ2-7, with TRBD2 identical over 11 bases. There are 16 residues in the CDR3. Germline V lookup: CDR1 MDHEN, CDR2 SYDVKM. V trimming: 6 bases; J trimming: 4 bases; junction bases outside the gene matches: 11. This CDR3 is CASSQLPGLAAYEQYF. The CDR3 nucleotides are TGTGCCAGCAGCCAGCTACCGGGACTAGCGGCTTACGAGCAGTACTTC.

This clone was counted a single time. The chain joins TRBV28 to TRBJ1-2; D is perhaps TRBD1 (5 bases). V was shortened by 3 bases and J by 1 base, with 15 bases between the two germline ends. Per germline, CDR1 MDHEN and CDR2 SYDVKM. The length of the CDR3 is 16 residues. CDR3 sequence (DNA): TGTGCCAGCAGTTTGTGGGGGAAGGAGGGTAACTATGGCTACACCTTC. Its translation: CASSLWGKEGNYGYTF.

The gene calls are TRBV5-1 and TRBJ1-4; perhaps TRBD1 as D (5 bases). Trimming removed 7 bases from V and 0 bases from J, with 13 bases in between. From germline, CDR1 is SGHRS and CDR2 YFSETQ. The CDR3 runs 15 residues. CDR3 sequence reads: CASARGDSTNEKLFF. CDR3 sequence (DNA): TGCGCCAGCGCCCGGGGGGACTCAACTAATGAAAAACTGTTTTTT. The entire variable domain, with the rest obtained from reference TRBV5-1 and TRBJ1-4, is as follows: KAGVTQTPRYLIKTRGQQVTLSCSPISGHRSVSWYQQTPGQGLQFLFEYFSETQRNKGNFPGRFSGRQFSNSRSEMNVSTLELGDSALYLCASARGDSTNEKLFFGSGTQLSVL.

The chain joins TRBV30 to TRBJ2-2; TRBD2 is a possible D gene (5 bases). The CDR3 contains 17 residues. The V end lost 0 bases, the J end lost 4 bases, and 18 bases lay between the germline ends. CDR1 and CDR2 from the germline V gene are GTSNPN and SVGIG (reference sequence). CDR3 in amino acids: CAWSVRLVRTPTGELFF. The CDR3 DNA reads as TGTGCCTGGAGTGTACGGTTGGTACGGACTCCCACCGGGGAGCTGTTTTTT.

V gene TRBV28 combines with J gene TRBJ1-5; 7 nucleotides line up with TRBD1. J was trimmed by 1 base and V by 6 bases; bases with no gene match: 6. This CDR3 comprises 15 residues. The germline CDR1 and CDR2 sequences are MDHEN and SYDVKM. CDR3: CASSLGQRSNQPQHF. CDR3 nucleotides: TGTGCCAGCAGCCTGGGACAGAGGAGCAATCAGCCCCAGCATTTT.

The chain recombines TRBV19 with TRBJ1-2; 7 bases fit TRBD1. The CDR3 runs to 12 residues. Germline V CDR1 and CDR2: LNHDA, SQIVND (reference sequence). The ends lost 6 bases at V and 8 bases at J; junction bases unmatched: 6. CDR3 DNA: TGTGCCAGTAGCCAGACAGGGCGAGGCTACACCTTC. Translated: CASSQTGRGYTF.

The chain carries TRBV4-1 and TRBJ2-1; D is possibly TRBD1 (6 bases). CDR1 and CDR2 (germline): MGHRA, YSYEKL. CDR3 size: 13 residues. V was cut by 3 bases and J by 6 bases, with 9 bases left in between. CDR3 DNA: TGCGCCAGCAGCCATGGACAGCCCAATGAGCAGTTCTTC. Translated, it gives CASSHGQPNEQFF.

This chain connects TRBV29-1 to TRBJ2-3; D may be TRBD1 (5 bases). Per germline, CDR1 SQVTM and CDR2 ANQGSEA. CDR3 size: 15 residues. Trimming took off 6 bases at V and 1 base at J, with 17 bases between the two ends. Here the CDR3 reads CSVAKGRVGTDTQYF. Here the CDR3 DNA reads TGCAGCGTCGCCAAGGGCAGGGTTGGCACAGATACGCAGTATTTT.

Here the CDR3 reads CSARVGVEQYF. CDR3 DNA sequence: TGCAGTGCTAGAGTGGGAGTCGAGCAGTACTTC. The chain is built from TRBV20-1 and TRBJ2-7; D might be TRBD2 (5 bases). CDR1 DFQATT and CDR2 SNEGSKA come from the germline V gene (reference sequence). The CDR3 consists of 11 residues. The V and J ends lost 1 base and 6 bases respectively, with 7 bases between them.

About this clone itself: Germline is not matched at one junction end, which may reflect a read error. The chain employs TRBV28 and TRBJ1-5; D not certain. The CDR3 runs to 14 residues. Germline V lookup: CDR1 MDHEN, CDR2 SYDVKM. For the CDR3, the DNA is TGTGCCAGCAGATTGGGAGGCAGCAGTCAGCCCCAGCATTTT. Residues: CASRLGGSSQPQHF.

The chain joins TRBV3-1 (or the pseudogene TRBV3-2) to TRBJ1-1; 9 bases are shared with TRBD1. The germline gives CDR1 LGHDT, CDR2 YNNKEL (reference sequence). The V and J ends lost 4 bases and 5 bases, in that order; junction bases with no gene match: 8. The CDR3 is 15 residues long. The CDR3, as DNA: TGTGCCAGCAGCCCAACACAGGGGGCAAAGACTGAAGCTTTCTTT. It is translated as CASSPTQGAKTEAFF.

J is TRBJ2-7 and V is TRBV19, with 12 bases lining up with TRBD2. The germline gives CDR1 LNHDA, CDR2 SQIVND (reference sequence). CDR3 size: 15 residues. After removal of 5 bases from V and 1 base from J, the junction contained 3 bases not matched to a gene. The CDR3: CASSGLAGLSYEQYF. The CDR3 nucleotides are TGTGCCAGTAGTGGACTAGCGGGACTTTCCTACGAGCAGTACTTC.

The chain's CDR3 is CASSFSQGAGELFF. CDR3 in DNA: TGTGCCAGCAGCTTTTCACAGGGCGCCGGGGAGCTGTTTTTT. The J gene is TRBJ2-2, the V gene TRBV7-9, with D perhaps matching TRBD1 (6 bases). Germline CDR1 and CDR2: SEHNR and FQNEAQ (reference sequence). The germline V and J ends were trimmed by 3 bases and 6 bases, with 11 bases remaining between them. CDR3 length: 14 amino acids.

The chain joins TRBV20-1 to TRBJ2-2; 7 bases match TRBD1. Germline CDR1 and CDR2: DFQATT and SNEGSKA (reference sequence). The CDR3 runs to 14 residues. The junction had 7 bases not matched to a gene; V was cut back by 5 bases and J by 4 bases. CDR3 sequence reads: CSAGDRVTTGELFF. In nucleotides, the CDR3 is TGCAGTGCTGGTGACAGGGTAACCACCGGGGAGCTGTTTTTT.

In its sample, this clone was seen once. The chain recombines TRBV3-1 (or the pseudogene TRBV3-2) with TRBJ2-7, with 7 bases that match TRBD2. This CDR3 has 13 amino acids. Germline V gives CDR1 LGHDT, CDR2 YNNKEL (reference sequence). With V trimmed by 2 bases and J by 5 bases, 3 bases remained unmatched. The CDR3 DNA reads TGTGCCAGCAGCCAACGAGCGGGGCACGAGCAGTACTTC. Its translation: CASSQRAGHEQYF.